This TCR beta chain was obtained from a study of PD-1 blockade in classical Hodgkin lymphoma (dated by TCRdb to the early 2020s). Context from the whole study: Nivolumab dosing was 3 mg/kg intravenously every 2 weeks, continuing until either disease progression or unacceptable toxicity. To define a peripheral blood immune signature of response to PD-1 blockade in classical Hodgkin lymphoma, the study combined TCR beta sequencing with CyTOF.

The time point label, as the study defines it: cycle 2 day 1 (C2D1) of nivolumab. Relapse after autologous stem cell transplantation had occurred in all trial patients, and cohorts A, B and C were distinguished by prior brentuximab vedotin exposure. The trial cohort was composed of about 53 patients with relapsed/refractory classical Hodgkin lymphoma, for whom complete response, partial response or progressive disease was recorded as best overall response. Trial patients were treated with single-agent nivolumab in the multi-cohort phase II CheckMate 205 trial. An independent review committee assessed best overall response using the 2007 International Working Group response criteria. Trial PBMCs were collected just before the start of nivolumab (C1D1) and during therapy at cycle 2 day 1 and cycle 4 day 1. Peripheral blood was collected in 8 mL Vacutainer Cell Preparation Tubes, from which PBMCs were isolated by centrifugation and then cryopreserved.

The germline V gene sets CDR1 to MNHEY and CDR2 to SVGAGI. From the cysteine up to the phenylalanine, the CDR3 has a length of 13 residues. The read is trimmed to its CDR3 DNA, 39 bases read in frame from base 1. V was cut back by 6 bases and J by 4 bases, leaving a gap of 12 bases between them. Overall study outcomes, separate from this receptor: Baseline TCR diversity was reported to be lower in newly diagnosed patients than in healthy donors and to be lower still in relapsed/refractory patients. By C4D1, a significant rise was seen in CD4+ TCR diversity but not in CD8+ TCR diversity (p=0.0027 vs p=0.16), and the rise was most apparent among complete responders (p=0.02). Diversity was lower in patients who began nivolumab less than 1 year after ASCT, so these patients were left out of later analyses to avoid confounding by immune reconstitution. Only a single clinical trial cohort was studied, and what caused the repertoire differences, possibly disease activity or prior therapy, remained undefined. Trial patients with a complete response had baseline diversity similar to that of newly diagnosed patients, while partial responders and progressors had significantly lower diversity.

Genomic DNA was isolated using the Qiagen DNeasy kit from unsorted PBMCs as well as from negatively selected CD4+ and CD8+ fractions. Amplification of TCR beta CDR3 regions was done by immunoSEQ multiplex PCR with primers that anneal to V and J segments. Amplification bias was minimized using a synthetic immune receptor repertoire, and residual bias was removed computationally after sequencing. The authors' pipeline ran thus. Repertoire diversity was quantified as the Shannon entropy index using custom Python scripts. Unsorted, CD4+ and CD8+ repertoires were analyzed separately, except for combined analyses in which CD4+ and CD8+ sequences were merged in silico. A clone counted as expanded when the clone's frequency after treatment rose at least 2-fold relative to C1D1, and clones undetected at baseline were given a pseudocount of 0.5. Clones with 0 or 1 copy at C1D1 were defined as singleton clones, while clones with 2 or more copies were defined as non-singleton clones. By matching protein sequences in sorted samples from the same patient, clones expanded in unsorted samples were annotated as CD4+, CD8+ or unknown. Wilcoxon tests on paired samples were used to test changes in diversity from C1D1 to C4D1. TCRdb's version of the immuneACCESS table is confined to in-frame rearrangements and falls short of the full clone set. An unresolved V gene accounts for under half of the shortfall where checked; the remainder is of unknown origin. D and trimming were read from the DNA, whereas the V and J calls and clone size are those reported in that table. The sample data list approximately 100,000 clones, and around 89% of these were observed just once. The ten largest clones represent under 7.5% of the sample.

Of note for this clone: What antigen it recognizes has not been identified. No per-base quality is available; no much larger clone lies one base away.

The source of this sequence is a human donor with classical Hodgkin lymphoma. The chain is assembled from TRBV6-5 and TRBJ2-5, with the D gene call left open. Here the sequenced sample was peripheral blood mononuclear cells (PBMCs), taken before the second cycle of nivolumab. Read as DNA, the sequence is TGTGCCAGCAGCCAACAGAGGTTAGAGACCCAGTACTTC. Its translation is CASSQQRLETQYF.